This record covers a single T cell receptor (beta chain). The antigen remains undetermined. Each TCR beta cDNA library carried unique molecular identifiers. When 1 to 10 million T cells were used, they gave hundreds of thousands of cDNA molecules. TCRdb reanalysed the PCR reads using MiXCR and keeps one entry per CDR3 protein. The table includes 750,000 to 950,000 distinct CDR3 sequences, roughly 50% detected once. This sample is drawn from a study of post-analysis software for immune sequencing data. Study-level background: Included among the disease courses, which were recorded for the cohort, were relapsing-remitting, secondary progressive and progressive-relapsing multiple sclerosis.

Notes on the study in general: Clustering by F measure revealed strong co-clustering among samples prepared together in one batch. Versus controls, multiple sclerosis patients showed significantly lower diversity (normalized Chao1). Comparison of patients with controls showed five TRBV segments more frequent in patients, TRBV5-6, TRBV5-1 and TRBV20-1 among them.

The CDR3 has 16 amino acids. Trimming removed 1 base from V and 0 bases from J, with 9 bases in between. From germline, CDR1 is LNHNV and CDR2 YYDKDF (reference sequence). The chain has TRBV15 and TRBJ2-2; D might be TRBD1 or TRBD2, each matching 6 bases. Source material: blood. This TCR derives from a girl aged 10 to 17 with multiple sclerosis. CDR3 region: CATSRVGGPNTGELFF. CDR3 nucleotide sequence: TGTGCCACCAGCAGAGTTGGGGGGCCGAACACCGGGGAGCTGTTTTTT.